This T cell receptor (beta chain) was recorded in a study of siplizumab effects on memory and regulatory T cells. Sequencing was performed with immunoSEQ multiplex PCR; in TCRdb, only in-frame clones are kept and a portion is missing. Altogether over 95,000 clones are present, just over 90% being singletons, with the ten largest covering roughly 0.15%. Deletions cut 2 bases from V and 0 bases from J, with 11 bases between. Germline V gene sequence: CDR1 LGHNA, CDR2 YSLEER. The CDR3 contains 15 residues. This clonotype was sampled from a human donor in good health. The gene calls are TRBV4-3 and TRBJ2-7; tentatively, D is TRBD1 (6 bases). Sample: non-Treg CD4+ T cells sorted from blood. CDR3 sequence reads: CASSQQQGPSYEQYF. CDR3 nucleotides: TGCGCCAGCAGCCAACAACAGGGTCCCTCCTACGAGCAGTACTTC.